This T cell receptor beta chain appears in the sequencing data of a study of CD8 T cells in ankylosing spondylitis. This CDR3 spans 20 amino acids. The germline V gene has CDR1 LGHNA and CDR2 YNFKEQ. V lost 4 bases to trimming and J lost 4 bases; unmatched junction nucleotides: 25. One entry per CDR3 protein, called by TCRdb with MiXCR from the 5' RACE reads. The data show around 320,000 distinct CDR3 sequences, with less than 25% seen just once and 3.5% held by the top ten. This receptor was obtained from a female donor with ankylosing spondylitis or in good health (not recorded which). The sequenced sample was blood, either unsorted or a sorted T cell fraction (not recorded which). The chain uses TRBV4-2 and TRBJ2-7; TRBD2 matches at 7 bases. The CDR3 loop is CASSLPGGGGTDSRLYEQYF. The CDR3 DNA is TGTGCCAGCAGCCTCCCGGGAGGCGGGGGAACTGATTCCCGACTATACGAGCAGTACTTC.